This entry concerns a single T cell receptor beta chain. Its antigen is as yet unknown. This sample was taken from a study of OX40 agonist ivuxolimab in advanced cancers. Study details: The patients got ivuxolimab, which is an agonistic anti-OX40 (CD134) antibody. Study-wide findings and caveats: The antigen specificity of the peripheral T cells (those that were expanded) was not determined. Normalized T-cell clonal expansion was also low in a subset of nonresponders.

Patients were ineligible given autoimmune disease history or systemic immunosuppression. Generated by immunoSEQ multiplex PCR, the TCRdb table keeps only in-frame clones and is missing some. This table has about 90,000 clones, approximately 90% appearing once. Germline loops: CDR1 SGHRS, CDR2 YFSETQ. This CDR3 is 15 amino acids long. V shed 1 base, J shed 7 bases, and the junction held 7 bases outside the gene matches. This TCR derives from an adult with an advanced solid tumor such as melanoma, head and neck, liver or kidney cancer. Sequencing was performed on CD4+ or CD8+ T cells sorted from blood, taken in a trial of the OX40 agonist ivuxolimab. The chain employs TRBV5-1 and TRBJ2-1, with 8 bases identical to TRBD2. The CDR3 reads CASSLTGGPGNEQFF. CDR3 nucleotides: TGCGCCAGCAGCTTGACGGGAGGGCCTGGGAATGAGCAGTTCTTC. Using reference TRBV5-1 and TRBJ2-1 for the parts outside the CDR3, the full variable domain is KAGVTQTPRYLIKTRGQQVTLSCSPISGHRSVSWYQQTPGQGLQFLFEYFSETQRNKGNFPGRFSGRQFSNSRSEMNVSTLELGDSALYLCASSLTGGPGNEQFFGPGTRLTVL.